This T cell receptor beta chain was profiled in a study of PD-1 blockade in classical Hodgkin lymphoma. Points from the study as a whole: A significant rise in TCR diversity was seen by C4D1 for CD4+ cells but not for CD8+ cells.

Turning to this clone: Its antigen is unknown.

Profiling relied on immunoSEQ multiplex PCR, and the TCRdb table lists in-frame clones only, not all of them. The sample includes fewer than 55,000 clones, around four fifths of them seen just once. Documented time point: cycle 4 day 1 (C4D1), after 5 to 7 weeks of nivolumab. Relapse was seen in all patients after autologous stem cell transplantation, and brentuximab vedotin exposure was variable. In germline, CDR1 is MDHEN, CDR2 SYDVKM. The CDR3 consists of 16 residues. V lost 3 bases and J lost 2, with 14 bases in between. The sequencing here drew on peripheral blood mononuclear cells (PBMCs), taken before the fourth cycle of nivolumab. This clonotype was obtained from a human donor with classical Hodgkin lymphoma. The chain is built from TRBV28 and TRBJ1-5, with D possibly being TRBD1 (5 bases). In DNA form, the CDR3 reads TGTGCCAGCAGTTTGGGGACGGGTAGGGGCAATCAGCCCCAGCATTTT. The encoded protein is CASSLGTGRGNQPQHF.